The next 27 T cell receptor beta chains were all read from a single sample in a study of Tregs in tolerant kidney transplant recipients. This table comes from immunoSEQ multiplex PCR, and its TCRdb copy is limited to in-frame clones, with some not included. The sample contains about 14,000 clones, just over 90% of which appear only once. What was sequenced was CD8+ T cells from blood. These receptors came from a human donor in good health.

The chain is built from TRBV29-1 and TRBJ1-4, with D unclear. The V gene's germline CDR1 is SQVTM and CDR2 ANQGSEA. V was trimmed by 5 bases and J by 6 bases, leaving 13 bases between them. CDR3 length: 13 amino acids. This CDR3 is CSVYNSPHEKLFF. CDR3 nucleotides: TGCAGCGTTTACAACAGTCCGCATGAAAAACTGTTTTTT.

The chain has TRBV7-9 and TRBJ2-2; D is unresolved. Germline lookup yields CDR1 SEHNR and CDR2 FQNEAQ (reference sequence). Trimming took off 0 bases at V and 6 bases at J, with 2 bases between the two ends. The CDR3 sequence is 12 residues long. The CDR3 DNA reads TGTGCCAGCAGCTTAGCCGCCGGGGAGCTGTTTTTT. Its protein product is CASSLAAGELFF.

The rearrangement joins TRBV5-1 to TRBJ2-1; 10 bases are shared with TRBD2. CDR1 and CDR2 from the germline V gene are SGHRS and YFSETQ. J lost 5 bases, V lost 6 bases, and 14 bases had no gene match. The CDR3 runs 17 residues. For the CDR3, the DNA is TGCGCCAGCAAGATAGCGGGAGGCCGGGAGCGAGACAATGAGCAGTTCTTC. Protein product: CASKIAGGRERDNEQFF.

The chain couples TRBV5-6 to TRBJ1-1; no clear D gene. Per the germline V gene, CDR1 is SGHDT and CDR2 is YYEEEE. The ends were cut back, 4 bases at V and 4 bases at J, with 8 bases in the middle. This CDR3 has 12 residues. CDR3 amino acids: CASSPSGTEAFF. The CDR3 DNA sequence: TGTGCCAGCAGCCCCTCGGGCACTGAAGCTTTCTTT.

The rearrangement uses TRBV6-1 and TRBJ2-7; 9 bases line up with TRBD1. The CDR3 is 14 residues long. Looked up from germline, CDR1 is MNHNS and CDR2 is SASEGT. J was trimmed by 2 bases and V by 3 bases; bases with no gene match: 2. As DNA, the CDR3 is TGTGCCAGCAGTGACGGACAGGGGCCCTACGAGCAGTACTTC. As protein: CASSDGQGPYEQYF.

This rearrangement joins TRBV9 to TRBJ2-2; TRBD1 matches at 7 bases. V dropped 3 bases and J dropped 6; count of bases not matched to a gene: 8. Looked up from germline, CDR1 is SGDLS and CDR2 is YYNGEE. The CDR3 is 15 amino acids. The CDR3 DNA follows: TGTGCCAGCAGCGCTCCCCGAGGGGGCGCCGGGGAGCTGTTTTTT. It specifies CASSAPRGGAGELFF.

The V call is TRBV6-5, the J call TRBJ2-1, with D perhaps TRBD1 or TRBD2 (5 bases each). V lost 2 bases to trimming and J lost 8 bases, with 16 bases between them. The germline V gene has CDR1 MNHEY and CDR2 SVGAGI. This CDR3 has 15 residues. The CDR3 DNA sequence: TGTGCCAGCAGTTACCGAAGGGGCAGGGACGATGAGCAGTTCTTC. It encodes CASSYRRGRDDEQFF.

The V call is TRBV7-6, the J call TRBJ1-2, with a weak D call TRBD1 (5 bases). V was cut by 2 bases and J by 6 bases, with 16 bases left in between. CDR3 length: 15 amino acids. Germline V gene sequence: CDR1 SGHVS, CDR2 FNYEAQ. CDR3 protein: CASSLFGADRDGYTF. The CDR3 nucleotides are TGTGCCAGCAGCTTATTCGGGGCGGATAGGGATGGCTACACCTTC. The variable domain in full, completed from reference TRBV7-6 and TRBJ1-2, reads GAGVSQSPRYKVTKRGQDVALRCDPISGHVSLYWYRQALGQGPEFLTYFNYEAQQDKSGLPNDRFSAERPEGSISTLTIQRTEQRDSAMYRCASSLFGADRDGYTFGSGTRLTVV.

V usage is TRBV5-1 and J usage is TRBJ2-1; 10 nucleotides align to TRBD1. Germline V gene sequence: CDR1 SGHRS, CDR2 YFSETQ. With 4 bases clipped from V and 8 bases from J, the junction kept 3 bases outside the gene matches. The CDR3 contains 13 residues. This chain's CDR3 is CASSGTGADEQFF. In nucleotides, the CDR3 is TGCGCCAGCAGCGGGACAGGGGCCGATGAGCAGTTCTTC. Filled out from reference TRBV5-1 and TRBJ2-1, the complete variable domain reads KAGVTQTPRYLIKTRGQQVTLSCSPISGHRSVSWYQQTPGQGLQFLFEYFSETQRNKGNFPGRFSGRQFSNSRSEMNVSTLELGDSALYLCASSGTGADEQFFGPGTRLTVL.

The V and J genes are TRBV4-2 and TRBJ2-1, with D tentatively TRBD2 (5 bases). V dropped 1 base and J dropped 7 bases, with 5 bases sitting between them. The germline CDR1 and CDR2 sequences are LGHNA and YNFKEQ. This CDR3 region has 12 residues. The CDR3 sequence: CASSQAGNEQFF. The CDR3, as DNA: TGTGCCAGCAGCCAAGCGGGGAATGAGCAGTTCTTC.

The chain links TRBV14 to TRBJ2-3; 10 bases are shared with TRBD2. The V and J ends lost 4 bases and 5 bases, in that order; junction bases with no gene match: 6. Germline CDR1 reads SGHDN; CDR2 reads FVKESK. CDR3 length: 15 residues. CDR3 amino acids: CASSRTSGVLDTQYF. Written as DNA, the CDR3 is TGTGCCAGCAGCCGTACTAGCGGGGTATTAGATACGCAGTATTTT.

The rearrangement uses TRBV7-9 and TRBJ2-1, with 12 bases that match TRBD2. CDR1 is SEHNR and CDR2 is FQNEAQ in the germline V gene (reference sequence). The length of the CDR3 is 15 residues. Germline trimming cut 5 bases from V and 8 bases from J; bases unmatched to any gene: 7. The CDR3 sequence: CASSQTSGRVYEQFF. In DNA, the CDR3 is TGTGCCAGCAGCCAGACTAGCGGGAGAGTCTATGAGCAGTTCTTC.

The J gene is TRBJ1-5, the V gene TRBV7-8; D remains ambiguous. Germline assignment: CDR1 SGHVS and CDR2 FQNEAQ. The V gene lost 4 bases and the J gene lost 6 bases, with 16 bases spanning the gap. This CDR3 contains 15 residues. As DNA, the CDR3 is TGTGCCAGCAGCTCAGCGGTTTCTGGTAGTCAGCCCCAGCATTTT. Translating it yields CASSSAVSGSQPQHF.

V usage is TRBV5-1 and J usage is TRBJ2-1; 11 bases map to TRBD1. The germline V gene has CDR1 SGHRS and CDR2 YFSETQ. The CDR3 consists of 16 residues. V lost 4 bases and J lost 7; bases outside the gene matches: 10. This CDR3 reads CASSLADRGHGNEQFF. As DNA, the CDR3 is TGCGCCAGCAGCCTGGCGGACAGGGGGCATGGTAATGAGCAGTTCTTC.

The chain has TRBV29-1 and TRBJ2-7; D is ambiguous. Per germline, CDR1 SQVTM and CDR2 ANQGSEA. Between the trimmed V and J ends, which lost 5 bases and 0 bases, there was a span of 11 bases. The length of the CDR3 is 13 residues. The CDR3 region has the DNA TGCAGCGTTCGGCCAGCGAGCTCCTACGAGCAGTACTTC. It yields the protein CSVRPASSYEQYF.

The CDR3 DNA is TGTGCCAGCAGCTTAACGGCGAACTATGGCTACACCTTC. The encoded protein is CASSLTANYGYTF. The chain combines TRBV7-3 with TRBJ1-2; no clear D. Trimming shortened V by 0 bases and J by 2 bases, and 4 bases separated the two germline ends. This CDR3 region has 13 residues. CDR1 SGHTA and CDR2 FQGTGA come from the germline V gene.

This rearrangement joins TRBV2 to TRBJ2-5, with 11 bases fitting TRBD2. Germline V CDR1 and CDR2: SNHLY, FYNNEI. The CDR3 contains 15 residues. J lost 5 bases, V lost 4 bases, and 6 bases had no gene match. The CDR3 DNA follows: TGTGCCAGCAGTGGTAGCGGGGGGGCCTACGAGACCCAGTACTTC. Translated, it gives CASSGSGGAYETQYF.

The chain carries TRBV30 and TRBJ2-7; weak D call: TRBD1 (5 bases). This CDR3 is built from 12 residues. V was clipped by 3 bases and J by 1 base, with 7 bases between them. From germline, CDR1 is GTSNPN and CDR2 SVGIG (reference sequence). The CDR3 is CAWSRESYEQYF. The CDR3, as DNA: TGTGCCTGGAGCAGGGAATCCTACGAGCAGTACTTC.

The V gene is TRBV27, the J gene TRBJ2-1; 7 bases align to TRBD2. The length of the CDR3 is 14 residues. The junction had 5 bases not matched to a gene; V was cut back by 6 bases and J by 3 bases. Germline CDR1 and CDR2: MNHEY and SMNVEV (reference sequence). CDR3: CASSLGTNYNEQFF. The CDR3, as DNA: TGTGCCAGCAGCCTCGGGACTAACTACAATGAGCAGTTCTTC.

The CDR3: CASSQMGAGNQPQHF. The CDR3 coding sequence is TGTGCCAGCAGCCAAATGGGGGCAGGCAATCAGCCCCAGCATTTT. The chain has TRBV6-1 and TRBJ1-5; a weak D match, TRBD1 (6 bases). Trimming cost V 6 bases and J 2 bases, with 14 bases left between them. Germline V gene lookup returns CDR1 MNHNS and CDR2 SASEGT. This CDR3 spans 15 amino acids.

The chain couples TRBV2 to TRBJ1-2; the D is unclear. This CDR3 comprises 14 residues. CDR1 SNHLY and CDR2 FYNNEI come from the germline V gene. Trimming removed 3 bases at V and 8 bases at J, with 16 bases between. This chain's CDR3 is CASSDDGDLWGYTF. In DNA form, the CDR3 reads TGTGCCAGCAGTGACGACGGAGATCTATGGGGCTACACCTTC.

This clone was recorded only once. The chain combines TRBV6-5 with TRBJ1-1; D is possibly TRBD1 (6 bases). In germline, CDR1 is MNHEY, CDR2 SVGAGI. CDR3 length: 14 residues. The V end lost 6 bases, the J end lost 6 bases, and 17 bases lay between the germline ends. This chain's CDR3 is CASRMTGVFAEAFF. DNA of the CDR3: TGTGCCAGCAGGATGACAGGCGTATTTGCTGAAGCTTTCTTT.

The rearrangement uses TRBV5-6 and TRBJ1-2, with D hard to call. CDR3 length: 11 residues. Trimming shortened V by 0 bases and J by 8 bases, and 5 bases separated the two germline ends. CDR1 SGHDT and CDR2 YYEEEE come from the germline V gene. CDR3 residues: CASSLGGGYTF. The CDR3 region has the DNA TGTGCCAGCAGCTTGGGCGGCGGCTACACCTTC.

CDR3 nucleotide sequence: TGTGCTAGTGGTTTGACCAGCACCTTGGAGACCCAGTACTTC. Encoded protein: CASGLTSTLETQYF. The chain has TRBV12-5 and TRBJ2-5; D unresolved. Trimming shortened V by 2 bases and J by 5 bases, and 12 bases separated the two germline ends. CDR3 length: 14 residues. Germline V gives CDR1 LGHNT, CDR2 FRNRAP.

The CDR3 reads CASTETLGRRQNDGYTF. CDR3 nucleotides: TGTGCCAGTACCGAGACCCTGGGGCGCCGACAGAATGATGGCTACACCTTC. J is TRBJ1-2 and V is TRBV19, with a weak D call TRBD1 (5 bases). Germline V lookup: CDR1 LNHDA, CDR2 SQIVND (reference sequence). The CDR3 spans 17 residues. Deletions cut 7 bases from V and 6 bases from J, with 27 bases between.

The chain employs TRBV4-1 and TRBJ1-6; no definite D call. V was shortened by 4 bases and J by 10 bases, with 17 bases between the two germline ends. This CDR3 comprises 15 residues. Germline lookup yields CDR1 MGHRA and CDR2 YSYEKL. The CDR3 DNA is TGCGCCAGCAGCCGCCTCCGGGAGCACCTCTCACCCCTCCACTTT. Protein product: CASSRLREHLSPLHF.

This rearrangement joins TRBV5-6 to TRBJ1-4, with 7 bases lining up with TRBD1. Trimming at V came to 3 bases and at J to 1 base, leaving 6 bases not matched to a gene. CDR1 SGHDT and CDR2 YYEEEE come from the germline V gene. The CDR3 spans 16 residues. CDR3 DNA sequence: TGTGCCAGCAGCTCAGGGGGTGGGAGAACTAATGAAAAACTGTTTTTT. Translating it yields CASSSGGGRTNEKLFF.